This TCR beta chain was captured by sequencing in a study of cytomegalovirus exposure and HLA in healthy donors. Overall study results and limits: Using a false discovery rate of 0.05, a later analysis showed that 15,000 to 20,000 TCR beta sequences were associated with HLA alleles. Confirmation in vitro established that a few CMV-associated chains were specific for CMV antigens. The study labeled 150 or so TCR beta chains cytomegalovirus-associated. Across donors, sequencing depth was assumed by presence/absence analyses to be roughly uniform.

Concerning this clone: Its target is unknown.

The PCR made use of 60 Vbeta and 13 Jbeta primers. Using immunoSEQ multiplex PCR, the repertoire was profiled, and TCRdb retains in-frame clones only, with some absent. This repertoire shows around 170,000 clones, around 73% found once; its top ten account for about 1.3%. Germline V gene lookup returns CDR1 SGHNT and CDR2 YYREEE (reference sequence). The CDR3 has 17 residues. V lost 1 base to trimming and J lost 6 bases, with 22 bases between them. Sequenced sample: PBMCs. The sequence came from a male donor in good health and CMV-seronegative. The chain is built from TRBV5-4 and TRBJ1-2; D is unresolved. The CDR3 is CASSLLARNHVFDGYTF. The CDR3 nucleotides are TGTGCCAGCAGCTTGTTGGCCCGCAACCACGTATTTGATGGCTACACCTTC.